The sample holds one count of the clone carrying this T cell receptor beta chain. This CDR3 has 17 amino acids. V was trimmed by 4 bases and J by 1 base, leaving 19 bases between them. Looked up from germline, CDR1 is SGHNT and CDR2 is YYREEE (reference sequence). The data stem from a study of T cell responses to AZD1222 COVID-19 vaccine. Profiled with immunoSEQ multiplex PCR; TCRdb holds only in-frame clones, not every one. The sample consists of approximately 120,000 clones, around 87% of them appearing once. The receptor was derived from an adult in good health. The sample consisted of peripheral blood, taken on day 0 of AZD1222 vaccination. The V call is TRBV5-4, the J call TRBJ2-3; D might be TRBD1 or TRBD2, each matching 6 bases. The CDR3 DNA reads as TGTGCCAGCAGCCCGGCATTTCCGGGGGCGCGCACAGATACGCAGTATTTT. Its translation is CASSPAFPGARTDTQYF.